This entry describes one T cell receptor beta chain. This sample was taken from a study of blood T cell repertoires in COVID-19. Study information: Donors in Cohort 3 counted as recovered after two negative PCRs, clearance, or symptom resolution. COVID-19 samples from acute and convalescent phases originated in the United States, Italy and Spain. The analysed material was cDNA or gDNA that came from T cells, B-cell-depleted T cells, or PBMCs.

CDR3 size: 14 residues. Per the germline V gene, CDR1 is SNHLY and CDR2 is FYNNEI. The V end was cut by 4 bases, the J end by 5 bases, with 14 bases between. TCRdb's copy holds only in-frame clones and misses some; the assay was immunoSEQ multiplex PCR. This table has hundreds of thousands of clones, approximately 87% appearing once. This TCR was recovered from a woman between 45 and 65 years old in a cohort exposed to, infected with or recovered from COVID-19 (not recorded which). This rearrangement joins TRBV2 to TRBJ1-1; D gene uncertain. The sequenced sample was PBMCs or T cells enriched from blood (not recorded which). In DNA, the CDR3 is TGTGCCAGCAGTGCGGCATTCGGGAGGACTGAAGCTTTCTTT. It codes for CASSAAFGRTEAFF.